Shown below are 25 T cell receptor beta chains from a single sample sequenced in a study of cytomegalovirus exposure and HLA in healthy donors. The PCR ran on 60 Vbeta and 13 Jbeta primers. Assay used: immunoSEQ multiplex PCR; TCRdb lists only in-frame clones, some missing. The ten most abundant clones cover 1.6% of a sample with around 160,000 clones. Source material: PBMCs. The receptors were sampled from a woman in her forties or fifties in good health and CMV-seronegative.

The V and J genes are TRBV5-6 and TRBJ2-7; TRBD1 matches 8 bases. The CDR3 extends over 16 amino acids. Germline CDR1 and CDR2: SGHDT and YYEEEE. The ends lost 4 bases at V and 7 bases at J; junction bases unmatched: 16. The CDR3 DNA reads as TGTGCCAGCAGCGCGATTAATCAGGGGGCTTCGGGGGAGCAGTACTTC. This translates into CASSAINQGASGEQYF.

This sequence joins TRBV18 and TRBJ1-2, with 10 bases aligning to TRBD1. Germline loops: CDR1 KGHSH, CDR2 LQKENI. CDR3 length: 14 amino acids. The J segment lost 8 bases and the V segment lost 6 bases, leaving 9 bases of the junction unmatched. In DNA, the CDR3 is TGTGCCAGCTCCCGGGACAGGGGAGAGCGGGGCTACACCTTC. This sequence encodes CASSRDRGERGYTF.

The genes are TRBV5-5 and TRBJ1-1; tentative D call: TRBD1 (5 bases). The CDR3 length is 13 residues. V lost 3 bases to trimming and J lost 1 base, with 7 bases between them. Per the germline V gene, CDR1 is SGHKS and CDR2 is YYEKEE (reference sequence). The CDR3 region is CASSWDSNTEAFF. The CDR3 DNA reads as TGTGCCAGCAGCTGGGACTCGAACACTGAAGCTTTCTTT.

The chain couples TRBV25-1 to TRBJ1-1; D call uncertain. Germline V CDR1 and CDR2: MGHDK, SYGVNS. CDR3 length equals 15 residues. V lost 3 bases to trimming and J lost 1 base, with 12 bases between them. The DNA of the CDR3 is TGTGCCAGCAGTGAGTACAGCCATGGGAACACTGAAGCTTTCTTT. This codes for CASSEYSHGNTEAFF.

V usage is TRBV2 and J usage is TRBJ2-5, with D maybe TRBD1 (6 bases). Germline loops: CDR1 SNHLY, CDR2 FYNNEI. Trimming removed 5 bases from V and 2 bases from J, with 12 bases in between. The CDR3 contains 14 residues. CDR3 sequence: CASSRQVRQETQYF. Here the CDR3 DNA reads TGTGCCAGCAGTCGACAGGTTCGGCAAGAGACCCAGTACTTC.

The chain uses TRBV7-9 and TRBJ1-1; D is undetermined. The CDR3 is 13 amino acids. V gave up 10 bases and J gave up 0 bases, with 12 bases separating them. Germline-derived CDR1 and CDR2 are SEHNR and FQNEAQ (reference sequence). This chain's CDR3 is CATAVGMNTEAFF. As DNA, the CDR3 is TGTGCCACCGCGGTGGGTATGAACACTGAAGCTTTCTTT.

The chain recombines TRBV27 with TRBJ2-2, with D tentatively TRBD2 (6 bases). With 0 bases removed from V and 6 bases from J, the gap between germline ends came to 14 bases. The CDR3 has 16 amino acids. Germline V CDR1 and CDR2: MNHEY, SMNVEV (reference sequence). In DNA form, the CDR3 reads TGTGCCAGCAGTTTATCGACGGGAGTGTTCTCCGGGGAGCTGTTTTTT. It yields the protein CASSLSTGVFSGELFF.

The chain joins TRBV28 to TRBJ2-7; 10 bases are shared with TRBD2. Looked up from germline, CDR1 is MDHEN and CDR2 is SYDVKM. V was clipped by 6 bases and J by 5 bases; unmatched bases: 7. The CDR3 length is 14 residues. CDR3 sequence (DNA): TGTGCCAGCAGGCCGACTAGCGGGTTACACGAGCAGTACTTC. It is translated as CASRPTSGLHEQYF.

The chain combines TRBV6-5 with TRBJ2-2; D not certain. Looked up from germline, CDR1 is MNHEY and CDR2 is SVGAGI. V lost 1 base to trimming and J lost 5 bases, with 5 bases between them. The CDR3 consists of 13 residues. The CDR3, as DNA: TGTGCCAGCAGTTACTGGAGAACCGGGGAGCTGTTTTTT. Protein product: CASSYWRTGELFF.

This chain uses TRBV6-5 with TRBJ1-4; TRBD1 agrees at 8 bases. The germline CDR1 and CDR2 sequences are MNHEY and SVGAGI. The CDR3 contains 14 residues. With 6 bases clipped from V and 5 bases from J, the junction kept 5 bases outside the gene matches. The CDR3 loop is CASSIRQGNEKLFF. Written as DNA, the CDR3 is TGTGCCAGCAGCATTCGACAGGGGAATGAAAAACTGTTTTTT.

This chain connects TRBV28 to TRBJ2-7; weak D call: TRBD1 (6 bases). The CDR3 extends over 15 amino acids. From germline, CDR1 is MDHEN and CDR2 SYDVKM. V lost 2 bases and J 1 base, leaving 12 bases between the germline ends. The CDR3 sequence: CASSLPRTASYEQYF. The CDR3, as DNA: TGTGCCAGCAGTTTACCCAGGACAGCATCCTACGAGCAGTACTTC.

V gene TRBV30 combines with J gene TRBJ2-7, with D tentatively TRBD1 (5 bases). The ends were cut back, 3 bases at V and 6 bases at J, with 15 bases in the middle. Germline V lookup: CDR1 GTSNPN, CDR2 SVGIG (reference sequence). The CDR3 length is 13 residues. The DNA of the CDR3 is TGTGCCTGGAGAGGGGCAGGGCGGATCGAGCAGTACTTC. The encoded protein is CAWRGAGRIEQYF.

The gene calls are TRBV10-3 and TRBJ1-1, with 7 positions matching TRBD1. The CDR3 spans 13 residues. J gave up 6 bases and V 8 bases, and 9 bases lay outside the gene matches. Germline CDR1 and CDR2: ENHRY and SYGVKD. The CDR3 region is CAIRWQGDAEAFF. In nucleotides, the CDR3 is TGTGCCATCCGCTGGCAGGGGGACGCTGAAGCTTTCTTT.

V gene TRBV4-1 combines with J gene TRBJ2-7; no reliable D call. Germline V lookup: CDR1 MGHRA, CDR2 YSYEKL. The CDR3 has 14 residues. Trimming shortened V by 1 base and J by 1 base, and 8 bases separated the two germline ends. DNA of the CDR3: TGCGCCAGCAGCCAAGCGGGTTTGTCCTACGAGCAGTACTTC. Residues: CASSQAGLSYEQYF.

The V call is TRBV29-1, the J call TRBJ1-5; a possible D gene is TRBD1 (5 bases). Looked up from germline, CDR1 is SQVTM and CDR2 is ANQGSEA. This CDR3 has 16 residues. V shed 0 bases and J shed 1 base, with 13 bases lying between them. CDR3: CSVEEGGGVSNQPQHF. The CDR3 DNA follows: TGCAGCGTTGAAGAGGGGGGAGGAGTAAGCAATCAGCCCCAGCATTTT.

This CDR3 reads CASSPEGQGLSQPQHF. DNA for the CDR3: TGTGCCAGCAGTCCCGAGGGGCAGGGGCTTAGTCAGCCCCAGCATTTT. The chain is built from TRBV28 and TRBJ1-5; possible D gene TRBD1, 6 bases. This CDR3 is 16 amino acids long. Germline V gene sequence: CDR1 MDHEN, CDR2 SYDVKM. Trimming removed 5 bases at V and 6 bases at J, with 20 bases between.

The gene calls are TRBV5-1 and TRBJ2-7; TRBD1 might be the D (6 bases). Trimming removed 3 bases at V and 5 bases at J, with 12 bases between. Per the germline V gene, CDR1 is SGHRS and CDR2 is YFSETQ. CDR3 length: 13 residues. This CDR3 reads CASSSDSTNEQYF. The DNA of the CDR3 is TGCGCCAGCAGCTCGGACAGTACCAACGAGCAGTACTTC.

With regard to this clone: Within the sample, other DNA sequences also encode this same CDR3. The genes are TRBV20-1 and TRBJ2-5; D unresolved. The CDR3 runs to 11 residues. CDR1 and CDR2 (germline): DFQATT, SNEGSKA (reference sequence). V was clipped by 3 bases and J by 3 bases, with 5 bases between them. CDR3 sequence (DNA): TGCAGTGCTAGGCCAGAAGAGACCCAGTACTTC. This encodes CSARPEETQYF.

J is TRBJ2-5 and V is TRBV28, with 8 nucleotides matching TRBD2. This CDR3 is 15 amino acids long. Germline CDR1 reads MDHEN; CDR2 reads SYDVKM. With V trimmed by 6 bases and J by 5 bases, 11 bases remained unmatched. The CDR3 sequence: CASSPPTSGAETQYF. CDR3 in DNA: TGTGCCAGCAGCCCACCTACTAGCGGAGCGGAGACCCAGTACTTC.

The chain combines TRBV19 with TRBJ2-2; D not certain. The V end was cut by 7 bases, the J end by 2 bases, with 17 bases between. The CDR3 is 16 residues long. Per germline, CDR1 LNHDA and CDR2 SQIVND (reference sequence). This CDR3 is CASTSASRSNTGELFF. The DNA of the CDR3 is TGTGCCAGTACGAGCGCCTCGCGGTCCAACACCGGGGAGCTGTTTTTT.

This rearrangement joins TRBV18 to TRBJ2-3, with D unclear. CDR3 length equals 14 residues. The germline V gene encodes CDR1 KGHSH and CDR2 LQKENI. The V gene lost 6 bases and the J gene lost 4 bases, with 14 bases spanning the gap. CDR3 DNA: TGTGCCAGCTCCCCCCAGCGAGCTTCAGATACGCAGTATTTT. Amino acids: CASSPQRASDTQYF.

V gene TRBV9 combines with J gene TRBJ1-2; 7 positions agree with TRBD1. The CDR3 has 14 amino acids. The J segment lost 6 bases and the V segment lost 0 bases, leaving 5 bases of the junction unmatched. Germline CDR1 reads SGDLS; CDR2 reads YYNGEE. The CDR3 sequence: CASSVEVRGDGYTF. CDR3 bases: TGTGCCAGCAGCGTAGAGGTCAGGGGGGATGGCTACACCTTC.

J is TRBJ2-2 and V is TRBV10-3, with 9 bases fitting TRBD2. The CDR3 is 13 residues long. The germline gives CDR1 ENHRY, CDR2 SYGVKD. The V and J ends lost 9 bases and 4 bases, in that order; junction bases with no gene match: 3. This chain's CDR3 is CAMTSGPTGELFF. The CDR3 DNA reads TGTGCCATGACTAGCGGACCCACCGGGGAGCTGTTTTTT.

The chain uses TRBV19 and TRBJ2-5; 14 bases align to TRBD2. With 5 bases clipped from V and 3 bases from J, the junction kept 5 bases outside the gene matches. This CDR3 spans 16 amino acids. Germline V CDR1 and CDR2: LNHDA, SQIVND (reference sequence). The CDR3 sequence is CASSSPGLAGEETQYF. The DNA for the CDR3 is TGTGCCAGTAGTTCACCGGGACTAGCGGGAGAAGAGACCCAGTACTTC.

The genes are TRBV18 and TRBJ2-7, with 9 bases aligning to TRBD1. The V gene end was trimmed by 3 bases and the J gene end by 3 bases; junction bases not matched to a gene: 6. Germline CDR1 KGHSH, CDR2 LQKENI. The CDR3 is 15 residues long. The CDR3 here is CASSPRTGEGYEQYF. For the CDR3, the DNA is TGTGCCAGCTCACCCCGGACAGGGGAAGGCTACGAGCAGTACTTC.